The 16 T cell receptor beta chains below all came from one sample that was sequenced in a study of graft-versus-host responses after intestinal transplantation. This table comes from immunoSEQ multiplex PCR, and its TCRdb copy is limited to in-frame clones, with some not included. The sample shows about 99,000 clones, over 85% of them seen only once. What these receptors recognize is not known. The sample was unstimulated CD8+ T cells sorted from spleen or lymph node cells, taken before intestinal transplant. These receptors all come from a human donor who received an intestinal transplant.

The rearrangement joins TRBV6-6 to TRBJ1-2; 7 bases agree with TRBD1. CDR3 length: 14 amino acids. The junction had 5 bases not matched to a gene; V was cut back by 7 bases and J by 0 bases. Germline V gene data show CDR1 as MNHNY and CDR2 as SVGAGI (reference sequence). The CDR3 is CASTGQGANYGYTF. The CDR3 nucleotides read TGTGCCAGCACCGGGCAGGGGGCTAACTATGGCTACACCTTC.

The V gene is TRBV29-1, the J gene TRBJ2-1; D is ambiguous. CDR3 length: 11 amino acids. Germline assignment: CDR1 SQVTM and CDR2 ANQGSEA. Trimming took 8 bases from V and 7 from J, leaving 12 bases between them. Here the CDR3 DNA reads TGCAGCTCCCAACACGGAAATGAGCAGTTCTTC. It specifies CSSQHGNEQFF.

This chain uses TRBV4-1 with TRBJ1-4; TRBD1 matches at 11 bases. The ends lost 3 bases at V and 8 bases at J; junction bases unmatched: 14. The length of the CDR3 is 18 residues. Germline-derived CDR1 and CDR2 are MGHRA and YSYEKL. CDR3 nucleotides: TGCGCCAGCAGCCATCTCCCGGGACAGGGGGGTCGGGGAGAAAAACTGTTTTTT. Encoded protein: CASSHLPGQGGRGEKLFF.

V usage is TRBV19 and J usage is TRBJ2-7; maybe TRBD2 (5 bases). CDR3 length: 14 residues. V shed 5 bases and J shed 1 base, with 12 bases lying between them. Germline-derived CDR1 and CDR2 are LNHDA and SQIVND (reference sequence). The CDR3 region is CASSVGEISYEQYF. The CDR3 DNA is TGTGCCAGTAGTGTGGGAGAGATTTCCTACGAGCAGTACTTC.

This chain uses TRBV6-1 with TRBJ2-5; D unclear. The CDR3 length is 12 residues. Trimming took 2 bases from V and 5 from J, leaving 6 bases between them. The germline gives CDR1 MNHNS, CDR2 SASEGT. CDR3 bases: TGTGCCAGCAGTGAATGGAAGGAGACCCAGTACTTC. Amino acid sequence: CASSEWKETQYF.

The J gene is TRBJ2-7, the V gene TRBV16, with 8 bases fitting TRBD1. V shed 4 bases and J 6 bases; nucleotides not matched to a gene: 5. CDR1 KGHSY and CDR2 FQNENV come from the germline V gene. The CDR3 runs 13 residues. The chain's CDR3 is CASSPQTGAEQYF. CDR3 coding DNA: TGTGCCAGCAGCCCTCAGACAGGGGCCGAGCAGTACTTC.

The chain is built from TRBV4-2 and TRBJ2-3, with 7 bases aligning to TRBD1. V gave up 4 bases and J gave up 1 base; unmatched junction bases: 8. Germline V gene sequence: CDR1 LGHNA, CDR2 YNFKEQ. The CDR3 runs to 16 residues. CDR3 nucleotides: TGTGCCAGCAGCCCCGACAGGGATGGCGGCACAGATACGCAGTATTTT. It yields the protein CASSPDRDGGTDTQYF.

V is TRBV9 and J is TRBJ2-5; D possibly uses TRBD1 or TRBD2 (6 bases each). The J call could be wrong; TRBJ2-7 is a better fit for the DNA end. Germline V CDR1 and CDR2: SGDLS, YYNGEE. The CDR3 contains 14 residues. The CDR3 region is CASSVEPGANEQYF. In DNA, the CDR3 is TGTGCCAGCAGCGTTGAACCGGGGGCTAACGAGCAGTACTTC.

The chain couples TRBV7-8 to TRBJ2-3; D remains unclear. CDR3 length: 15 amino acids. Germline V CDR1 and CDR2: SGHVS, FQNEAQ. V was pared by 1 base and J by 0 bases, with 8 bases between. The CDR3 DNA reads as TGTGCCAGCAGCTTAGAAGGATCTAGCACAGATACGCAGTATTTT. Encoded protein: CASSLEGSSTDTQYF.

The table lists this clone with a count of one. The J gene is TRBJ2-2, the V gene TRBV7-9, with 9 bases fitting TRBD1. With 3 bases clipped from V and 6 bases from J, the junction kept 11 bases outside the gene matches. CDR1 is SEHNR and CDR2 is FQNEAQ in the germline V gene (reference sequence). This CDR3 comprises 17 residues. In DNA form, the CDR3 reads TGTGCCAGCAGCTTGTTTAAGGCAGGGGACAGGGCCGGGGAGCTGTTTTTT. It codes for CASSLFKAGDRAGELFF.

V usage is TRBV21-1 and J usage is TRBJ1-5. TRBV21-1 is given as a pseudogene. This CDR3 is 17 amino acids long. This CDR3 reads CASSKDQGRGKGQPQHF. In nucleotides, the CDR3 is TGTGCCAGCAGCAAAGACCAAGGTCGGGGAAAAGGACAGCCCCAGCATTTT.

The chain is built from TRBV7-9 and TRBJ2-3; D is uncertain. V gave up 5 bases and J gave up 4 bases, with 10 bases separating them. Germline lookup yields CDR1 SEHNR and CDR2 FQNEAQ (reference sequence). The CDR3 is made up of 13 amino acids. As DNA, the CDR3 is TGTGCCAGCAGCCCTCCGGGCGCAGATACGCAGTATTTT. Translation gives CASSPPGADTQYF.

This clone was detected only once. The rearrangement links TRBV5-1 to TRBJ1-1; tentatively, D is TRBD1 (5 bases). Germline CDR1 is SGHRS and CDR2 is YFSETQ. CDR3 length equals 17 residues. The V end was cut by 4 bases, the J end by 0 bases, with 19 bases between. The CDR3 sequence: CASSRPETALMNTEAFF. CDR3 DNA: TGCGCCAGCAGCCGTCCGGAGACAGCCTTGATGAACACTGAAGCTTTCTTT.

The chain employs TRBV27 and TRBJ1-2; D is undetermined. Germline lookup yields CDR1 MNHEY and CDR2 SMNVEV (reference sequence). The length of the CDR3 is 13 residues. The V end was cut by 2 bases, the J end by 2 bases, with 6 bases between. For the CDR3, the DNA is TGTGCCAGCAGTTTAGGCCCGAACTATGGCTACACCTTC. Residues: CASSLGPNYGYTF.

V is TRBV10-2 and J is TRBJ1-1, with D perhaps TRBD1 (5 bases). Trimming pared 7 bases from V and 0 bases from J, leaving 9 bases between. CDR1 and CDR2 from the germline V gene are WSHSY and SAAADI. The CDR3 totals 13 residues. CDR3 sequence: CASTLTVNTEAFF. The CDR3, as DNA: TGCGCCAGCACCTTGACAGTGAACACTGAAGCTTTCTTT.

This sequence joins TRBV5-4 and TRBJ1-3; D unresolved. Germline V lookup: CDR1 SGHNT, CDR2 YYREEE (reference sequence). The CDR3 runs 14 residues. The V end lost 2 bases, the J end lost 4 bases, and 10 bases lay between the germline ends. DNA of the CDR3: TGTGCCAGCAGCTTCGATGCGATGGGAAACACCATATATTTT. Amino acids: CASSFDAMGNTIYF.